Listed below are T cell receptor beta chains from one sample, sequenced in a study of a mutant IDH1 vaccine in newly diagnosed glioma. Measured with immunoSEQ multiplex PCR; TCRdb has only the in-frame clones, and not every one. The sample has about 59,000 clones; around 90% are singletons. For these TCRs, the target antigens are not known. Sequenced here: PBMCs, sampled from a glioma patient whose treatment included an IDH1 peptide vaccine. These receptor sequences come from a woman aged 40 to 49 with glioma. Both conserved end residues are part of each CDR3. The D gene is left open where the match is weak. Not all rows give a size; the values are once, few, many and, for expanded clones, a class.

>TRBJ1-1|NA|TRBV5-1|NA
CASSLQTVKNTEAFF
TGCGCCAGCAGCTTACAGACAGTAAAGAACACTGAAGCTTTCTTT
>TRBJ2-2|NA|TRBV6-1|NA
CASTPVGGLGGELFF
TGTGCCAGCACCCCGGTAGGGGGGTTGGGCGGGGAGCTGTTTTTT
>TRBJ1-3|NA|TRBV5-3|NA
CARSLVILRTSGNTIYF
TGTGCCAGAAGCTTGGTTATTTTGAGAACTTCTGGAAACACCATATATTTT
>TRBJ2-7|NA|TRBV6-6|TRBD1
CASRDRVGYEQYF
TGTGCCAGCCGGGACAGGGTAGGGTACGAGCAGTACTTC
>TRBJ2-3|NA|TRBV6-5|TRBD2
CASSYASGSGTQYF
TGTGCCAGCAGTTATGCTAGCGGGAGTGGAACGCAGTATTTT
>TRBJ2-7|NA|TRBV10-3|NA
CAIRTDYSSYEQYF
TGTGCCATCCGGACTGACTACAGCTCCTACGAGCAGTACTTC
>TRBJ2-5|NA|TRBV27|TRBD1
CASSSNKFGTVEETQYF
TGTGCCAGCAGTTCAAACAAGTTCGGGACAGTTGAAGAGACCCAGTACTTC
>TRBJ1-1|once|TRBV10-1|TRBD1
CASSQTRGLGGYTEAFF
TGCGCCAGCAGCCAGACCAGGGGGCTAGGGGGTTACACTGAAGCTTTCTTT
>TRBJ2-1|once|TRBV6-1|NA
CASSEELSSYNEQFF
TGTGCCAGCAGTGAGGAATTGAGCTCCTACAATGAGCAGTTCTTC
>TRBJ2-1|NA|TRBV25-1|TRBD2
CASSKVAGDGNEQFF
TGTGCCAGCAGTAAAGTAGCGGGAGACGGCAATGAGCAGTTCTTC
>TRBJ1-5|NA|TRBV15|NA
CATSRGPGGQRSPINNQPQHF
TGTGCCACCAGCAGAGGCCCCGGGGGTCAGCGTAGTCCTATTAACAATCAGCCCCAGCATTTT
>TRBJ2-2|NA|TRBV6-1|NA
CASSEAGYEGTGELFF
TGTGCCAGCAGTGAAGCGGGGTACGAAGGCACCGGGGAGCTGTTTTTT
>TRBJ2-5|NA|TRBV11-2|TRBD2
CASTQARLAGVETQYF
TGTGCCAGCACCCAAGCCCGACTAGCGGGTGTGGAGACCCAGTACTTC
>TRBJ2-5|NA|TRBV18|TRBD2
CASSPVASGRQETQYF
TGTGCCAGCTCACCAGTTGCTAGCGGGAGGCAAGAGACCCAGTACTTC
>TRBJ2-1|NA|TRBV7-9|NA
CASSHPRREFGGNEQFF
TGTGCCAGCAGCCACCCCCGGAGGGAGTTTGGGGGCAATGAGCAGTTCTTC
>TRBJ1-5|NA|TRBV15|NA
CATSREGLDVPHF
TGTGCCACCAGCAGAGAGGGGCTCGACGTTCCGCATTTT
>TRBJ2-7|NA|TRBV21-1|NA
CASSTTQNYEQYF
TGTGCCAGCAGCACAACACAGAACTACGAGCAGTACTTC
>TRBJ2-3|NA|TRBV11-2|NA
CASSSIINREQGTDTQYF
TGTGCCAGCAGCTCAATAATCAATAGAGAACAAGGCACAGATACGCAGTATTTT
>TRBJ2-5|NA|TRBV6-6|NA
CASSPLREETQYF
TGTGCCAGCAGCCCCCTCCGGGAGGAGACCCAGTACTTC
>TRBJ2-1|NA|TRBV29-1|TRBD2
CSVEDRGGRASNEQFF
TGCAGCGTTGAAGATCGCGGCGGGAGGGCAAGCAATGAGCAGTTCTTC
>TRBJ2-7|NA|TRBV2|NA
CASSEANLHPGDYEQYF
TGTGCCAGCAGTGAAGCCAACCTTCACCCTGGGGACTACGAGCAGTACTTC
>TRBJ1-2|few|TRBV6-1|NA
CASSERGWGDAKSGYTF
TGTGCCAGCAGTGAAAGGGGGTGGGGGGACGCTAAGTCTGGCTACACCTTC
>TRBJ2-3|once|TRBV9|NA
CASSPRRPSSTDTQYF
TGTGCCAGCAGCCCTCGACGGCCATCTAGCACAGATACGCAGTATTTT
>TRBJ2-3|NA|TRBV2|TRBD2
CASSGGLAGTDTQYF
TGTGCCAGCAGTGGGGGACTAGCGGGGACAGATACGCAGTATTTT
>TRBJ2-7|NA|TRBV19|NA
CASSITLTLEQYF
TGTGCCAGTAGTATTACCTTGACTCTTGAGCAGTACTTC
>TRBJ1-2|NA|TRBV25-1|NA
CASRGLSEASNYGYTF
TGTGCCAGCAGGGGGTTGAGCGAAGCGAGCAACTATGGCTACACCTTC
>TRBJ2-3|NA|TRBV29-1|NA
CSVVSRDRKADTQYF
TGCAGCGTTGTCAGTCGCGACAGGAAGGCAGATACGCAGTATTTT
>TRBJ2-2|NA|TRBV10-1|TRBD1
CASSAYRGTGELFF
TGCGCCAGCAGTGCCTACAGGGGGACCGGGGAGCTGTTTTTT